This note documents a single TCR beta chain sequence. The data derive from a study of blood T cell repertoires in COVID-19. Study context: Specimens from acute and convalescent COVID-19 originated in the United States, Italy and Spain. T cells, B-cell-depleted T cells, or PBMCs supplied cDNA or gDNA.

V lost 4 bases and J 8 bases, leaving 22 bases between the germline ends. The CDR3 spans 16 residues. The germline V gene has CDR1 SGHRS and CDR2 YFSETQ. Original data processing: Estimation of nucleated cell counts relied on the amplification of reference gene primers. Profiled with immunoSEQ multiplex PCR; TCRdb holds only in-frame clones, not every one. V, J and clone size derive from that table, while D and trimming were established from the DNA sequence. Here the sample spans roughly 360,000 clones, over 65% being singletons. The TCR originated in a human donor with acute or convalescent COVID-19. The donor label of this sample is uncertain. This chain uses TRBV5-1 with TRBJ2-1, with a weak D call TRBD1 (7 bases). Sequenced sample: peripheral blood. The CDR3 nucleotides are TGCGCCAGCAGCCTCCGGACAGGCGGTAGCGGCGATGAGCAGTTCTTC. It specifies CASSLRTGGSGDEQFF. Using reference TRBV5-1 and TRBJ2-1 for the parts outside the CDR3, the full variable domain is KAGVTQTPRYLIKTRGQQVTLSCSPISGHRSVSWYQQTPGQGLQFLFEYFSETQRNKGNFPGRFSGRQFSNSRSEMNVSTLELGDSALYLCASSLRTGGSGDEQFFGPGTRLTVL.